A selection of T cell receptor beta chains follows, all from one sample in a study of long-term antiretroviral therapy in people with HIV. Libraries were prepared by immunoSEQ multiplex PCR; TCRdb keeps only in-frame clonotypes and omits some of them. The sample shows around 20,000 clones, roughly 89% of them seen only once. The material was unsorted PBMCs, obtained 3 years after starting antiretroviral therapy. Receptors were obtained from a man in his fifties or sixties with HIV. CDR3s include the opening cysteine and the closing phenylalanine or tryptophan. The order of the fields is V gene, D gene, CDR3 length, J gene, clone size, CDR3 protein. A D gene is named only where the DNA matches it firmly. A clone size is listed for some rows: how often the clone was seen (once, few, many), or a class if it is expanded.

TRBV7-3,-,13,TRBJ1-1,once,CASSSGPGTEAFF
TRBV19,-,17,TRBJ1-2,-,CASSIAVHGESNYGYTF
TRBV10-3,-,13,TRBJ1-2,-,CAISAQESHGYTF
TRBV9,-,14,TRBJ1-1,-,CASSVGSSNTEAFF
TRBV7-2,-,15,TRBJ2-3,-,CASSRRAQTTDTQYF
TRBV19,TRBD1,16,TRBJ1-6,-,CASSLSRDSYNSPLHF
TRBV11-2,-,13,TRBJ2-1,-,CASNLGVLNEQFF
TRBV2,-,14,TRBJ1-1,-,CASPGSTRGTSAFF
TRBV9,TRBD2,12,TRBJ2-7,-,CASSGGGYEQYF
TRBV2,-,11,TRBJ2-1,-,CASSSYNEQFF
TRBV10-3,TRBD2,14,TRBJ2-3,once,CAIRGASGSDTQYF
TRBV11-2,-,16,TRBJ1-3,-,CASSHPHSDSGNTIYF
TRBV10-3,TRBD2,15,TRBJ2-7,once,CAIRNTSGVSYEQYF
TRBV29-1,TRBD1,13,TRBJ1-1,few,CSVRGQGGTEAFF
TRBV10-1,TRBD1,18,TRBJ2-6,-,CASSDGTGLGSGANVLTF
TRBV18,TRBD1,16,TRBJ1-2,-,CASSPPGDRPSYGYTF
TRBV7-6,TRBD1,15,TRBJ1-6,-,CASSLEDRGNSPLHF
TRBV2,TRBD2,14,TRBJ2-2,-,CASIRTSGVGELFF
TRBV20-1,-,10,TRBJ2-5,-,CSARRETQYF
TRBV11-2,-,13,TRBJ2-5,-,CASSLMVQETQYF
TRBV7-3,TRBD1,16,TRBJ2-5,-,CASSASGTGYQETQYF
TRBV19,-,11,TRBJ2-3,-,CASRQEDTQYF
TRBV19,TRBD1,16,TRBJ1-6,-,CASSMSGTAQNSPLHF
TRBV5-1,TRBD1,15,TRBJ1-5,-,CASSLAGQINQPQHF
TRBV30,TRBD1,11,TRBJ1-2,-,CASSGGDGYTF
TRBV6-6,-,14,TRBJ1-4,-,CASRYRGYNEKLFF
TRBV4-1,-,15,TRBJ1-2,-,CASSQSADSYYGYTF
TRBV9,-,16,TRBJ2-3,-,CASTSGLGGSTDTQYF
TRBV21-1,-,15,TRBJ2-7,once,CASSKVDQAPYEQYF
TRBV19,-,15,TRBJ2-1,-,CASSPPGWRENEQFF
TRBV6-6,TRBD2,14,TRBJ2-3,-,CASQTSGGIDTQYF
TRBV5-1,-,16,TRBJ1-3,-,CASSFTQISSGNTIYF
TRBV27,-,14,TRBJ1-1,-,CASSLAGFATEAFF
TRBV4-3,TRBD1,14,TRBJ1-2,once,CASSHPRDRGGYTF
TRBV30,-,13,TRBJ1-2,-,CAWDLGTPGGYTF
TRBV11-2,TRBD1,15,TRBJ1-5,-,CASSWTGGRNQPQHF
TRBV19,-,15,TRBJ1-1,-,CASKKPGQSNTEAFF
TRBV2,-,13,TRBJ1-2,few,CASSEELGDGYTF
TRBV7-8,TRBD1,15,TRBJ2-2,-,CASSPRQGWTGELFF
TRBV10-2,-,12,TRBJ1-2,-,CASSEGAAGYTF
TRBV4-3,TRBD1,14,TRBJ1-2,-,CASSLTGGGLGYTF
TRBV10-3,-,16,TRBJ2-2,-,CAISVFSGANTGELFF
TRBV5-1,-,14,TRBJ2-2,-,CASSPLRADGELFF
TRBV4-3,-,16,TRBJ2-7,-,CASSQAVGDSSYEQYF
TRBV30,-,13,TRBJ2-3,once,CAWSLGFTDTQYF
TRBV27,TRBD1,14,TRBJ2-1,-,CASRGTGYYNEQFF
TRBV27,-,11,TRBJ2-7,-,CAVGLSYEQYF
TRBV5-4,-,15,TRBJ2-2,once,CASSLDSANTGELFF
TRBV5-6,TRBD1,16,TRBJ2-1,-,CASSLAGTGSYNEQFF
TRBV10-2,-,15,TRBJ2-3,-,CASTYGRTSTDTQYF
TRBV30,-,14,TRBJ1-1,-,CAWSSGSLGTEAFF
TRBV5-1,-,15,TRBJ2-2,-,CASRIGTANTGELFF
TRBV5-1,TRBD2,13,TRBJ2-7,-,CASSLGGGYEQYF
TRBV7-9,-,16,TRBJ1-6,once,CASSSGRSSYNSPLHF
TRBV20-1,TRBD1,11,TRBJ2-5,-,CSAQGAETQYF